Listed below are T cell receptor beta chains from one sample, sequenced in a study of blood T cell repertoires in COVID-19. Here immunoSEQ multiplex PCR was the method, and the copy in TCRdb shows in-frame clones only, minus some. The sample holds approximately 98,000 clones, 55% to 75% seen once. The sample comprised peripheral blood. These receptors all come from a middle-aged woman with acute or convalescent COVID-19. Both conserved end residues are part of each CDR3. Each record gives: D gene, J gene, V gene, clone size, CDR3 DNA, CDR3 protein. D genes are given only for firm matches. The size of a clone is reported for some rows only, either as once, few or many, or as a class for expanded clones.

d_gene: TRBD1
j_gene: TRBJ1-4
v_gene: TRBV18
abundance: NA
CDR3nt: TGTGCCAGCTCACCCGGACAGGGGAGTCAATCTAAACTGTTTTTT
CDR3aa: CASSPGQGSQSKLFF

d_gene: TRBD1
j_gene: TRBJ2-1
v_gene: TRBV25-1
abundance: many
CDR3nt: TGTGCCAGCAGTGAGGGGAACAGGGGTGTCTATGAGCAGTTCTTC
CDR3aa: CASSEGNRGVYEQFF

d_gene: TRBD2
j_gene: TRBJ2-1
v_gene: TRBV19
abundance: NA
CDR3nt: TGTGCCAGTAGTTCTACCGGGACTAGCGGGGGGGCGTACAATGAGCAGTTCTTC
CDR3aa: CASSSTGTSGGAYNEQFF

d_gene: TRBD1
j_gene: TRBJ1-1
v_gene: TRBV11-3
abundance: NA
CDR3nt: TGTGCCAGCAGCGCCGGACAGGGTTCCACTGAAGCTTTCTTT
CDR3aa: CASSAGQGSTEAFF

d_gene: NA
j_gene: TRBJ2-1
v_gene: TRBV4-1
abundance: NA
CDR3nt: TGCGCCAGCAGCCATTCTTGGGGGGACAGACCGTTCTTC
CDR3aa: CASSHSWGDRPFF

d_gene: NA
j_gene: TRBJ2-4
v_gene: TRBV19
abundance: once
CDR3nt: TGTGCCAGTAGTATAGGGGCAGGGGCGTCCAAAAACATTCAGTACTTC
CDR3aa: CASSIGAGASKNIQYF

d_gene: NA
j_gene: TRBJ2-4
v_gene: TRBV4-1
abundance: few
CDR3nt: TGCGCCAGCAGCCAAGGTGGTCACAGCGCGGGAAACATTCAGTACTTC
CDR3aa: CASSQGGHSAGNIQYF

d_gene: TRBD2
j_gene: TRBJ2-2
v_gene: TRBV5-1
abundance: NA
CDR3nt: TGCGCCAGCAGCAGATCCCTGGGTAGCGGGGCCGTCGGGGAGCTGTTTTTT
CDR3aa: CASSRSLGSGAVGELFF

d_gene: NA
j_gene: TRBJ2-7
v_gene: TRBV11-2
abundance: NA
CDR3nt: TGTGCCAGCAGCCCTGGGGGCCGCGAGCAGTACTTC
CDR3aa: CASSPGGREQYF

d_gene: TRBD1
j_gene: TRBJ2-4
v_gene: TRBV2
abundance: NA
CDR3nt: TGTGCCAGCAGGGGGACAGGGGGAAACATTCAGTACTTC
CDR3aa: CASRGTGGNIQYF

d_gene: NA
j_gene: TRBJ1-1
v_gene: TRBV5-1
abundance: NA
CDR3nt: TGCGCCAGCAAGGTGGCGGAGAACACTGAAGCTTTCTTT
CDR3aa: CASKVAENTEAFF

d_gene: TRBD2
j_gene: TRBJ2-7
v_gene: TRBV20-1
abundance: few
CDR3nt: TGCAGTGCCTGGACTAGCTCCGAGCAGTACTTC
CDR3aa: CSAWTSSEQYF

d_gene: TRBD1
j_gene: TRBJ1-2
v_gene: TRBV12-3/TRBV12-4
abundance: NA
CDR3nt: TGTGCCAGCACCCTGGGGACAGACGGGGGCTACACCTTC
CDR3aa: CASTLGTDGGYTF

d_gene: TRBD1
j_gene: TRBJ1-5
v_gene: TRBV19
abundance: NA
CDR3nt: TGTGCCAGTAGTACGACAGGGGGCGGTCAGCCCCAGCATTTT
CDR3aa: CASSTTGGGQPQHF

d_gene: TRBD1
j_gene: TRBJ2-3
v_gene: TRBV3-1/TRBV3-2
abundance: NA
CDR3nt: TGTGCCAGCAAACAGGGGGCAAGCACAGATACGCAGTATTTT
CDR3aa: CASKQGASTDTQYF

d_gene: NA
j_gene: TRBJ2-3
v_gene: TRBV29-1
abundance: NA
CDR3nt: TGCAGCGTAATTCCGGGACTCCCAGATACGCAGTATTTT
CDR3aa: CSVIPGLPDTQYF

d_gene: TRBD1
j_gene: TRBJ2-6
v_gene: TRBV3-1/TRBV3-2
abundance: NA
CDR3nt: TGTGCCAGCAGCCAACGAGGGACAGCATTCTCTGGGGCCAACGTCCTGACTTTC
CDR3aa: CASSQRGTAFSGANVLTF

d_gene: TRBD2
j_gene: TRBJ2-1
v_gene: TRBV5-4
abundance: NA
CDR3nt: TGTGCCAGCAGACCGGGACTAGCGGGTTACAATGAGCAGTTCTTC
CDR3aa: CASRPGLAGYNEQFF

d_gene: TRBD2
j_gene: TRBJ2-1
v_gene: TRBV6-2/TRBV6-3
abundance: once
CDR3nt: TGTGCCAGCAGTTACCTGGTAATAGCGGGGGAGGCCCACTCCTACAATGAGCAGTTCTTC
CDR3aa: CASSYLVIAGEAHSYNEQFF

d_gene: NA
j_gene: TRBJ2-7
v_gene: TRBV2
abundance: many
CDR3nt: TGTGCCAGCAGTAGGGACAAGGCCTACGAGCAGTACTTC
CDR3aa: CASSRDKAYEQYF

d_gene: TRBD1
j_gene: TRBJ2-2
v_gene: TRBV6-5
abundance: NA
CDR3nt: TGTGCCAGCAAAATTCAGGGGGCGTCCGCCGGGGAGCTGTTTTTT
CDR3aa: CASKIQGASAGELFF

d_gene: TRBD2
j_gene: TRBJ2-3
v_gene: TRBV15
abundance: NA
CDR3nt: TGTGCCACCAGCAGAGATGGACTAGCGGGGTCAGATACGCAGTATTTT
CDR3aa: CATSRDGLAGSDTQYF

d_gene: TRBD1
j_gene: TRBJ1-3
v_gene: TRBV28
abundance: few
CDR3nt: TGTGCCAGCAGTTGGGACAGCTCTGGAAACACCATATATTTT
CDR3aa: CASSWDSSGNTIYF

d_gene: TRBD1
j_gene: TRBJ2-4
v_gene: TRBV2
abundance: NA
CDR3nt: TGTGCCAGCAGTGAAGGGAAACAAGGGGGCGCTATTCAGTACTTC
CDR3aa: CASSEGKQGGAIQYF

d_gene: NA
j_gene: TRBJ2-3
v_gene: TRBV5-4
abundance: NA
CDR3nt: TGTGCCAGCAGGGTGCAAGGGGGGGCCGCAGATACGCAGTATTTT
CDR3aa: CASRVQGGAADTQYF

d_gene: TRBD1
j_gene: TRBJ1-1
v_gene: TRBV6-6
abundance: NA
CDR3nt: TGTGCCAGCAGTTCCGGACAGGGCCGGGCCACTGAAGCTTTCTTT
CDR3aa: CASSSGQGRATEAFF